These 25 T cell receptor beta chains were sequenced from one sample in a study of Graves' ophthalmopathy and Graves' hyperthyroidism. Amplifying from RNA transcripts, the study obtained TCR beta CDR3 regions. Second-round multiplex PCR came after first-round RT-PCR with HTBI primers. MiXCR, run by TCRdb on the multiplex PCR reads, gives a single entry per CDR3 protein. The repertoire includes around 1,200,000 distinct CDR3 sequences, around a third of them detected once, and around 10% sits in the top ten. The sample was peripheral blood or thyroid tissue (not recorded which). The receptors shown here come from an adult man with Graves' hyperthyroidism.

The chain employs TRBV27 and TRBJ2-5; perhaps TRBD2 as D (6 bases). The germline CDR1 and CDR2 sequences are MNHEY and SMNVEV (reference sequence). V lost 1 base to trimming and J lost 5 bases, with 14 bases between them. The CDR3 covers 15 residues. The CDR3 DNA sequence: TGTGCCAGCAGTTTATACCGGGGTCGGGAGGAGACCCAGTACTTC. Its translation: CASSLYRGREETQYF.

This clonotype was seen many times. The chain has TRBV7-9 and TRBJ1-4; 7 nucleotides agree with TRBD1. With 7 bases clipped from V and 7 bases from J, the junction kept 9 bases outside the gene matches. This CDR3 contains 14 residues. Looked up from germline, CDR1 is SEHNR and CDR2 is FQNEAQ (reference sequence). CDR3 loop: CASNTGTAGEKLFF. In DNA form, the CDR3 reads TGTGCCAGCAACACCGGGACAGCGGGTGAAAAACTGTTTTTT. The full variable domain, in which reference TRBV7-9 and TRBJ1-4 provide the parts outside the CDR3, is DTGVSQNPRHKITKRGQNVTFRCDPISEHNRLYWYRQTLGQGPEFLTYFQNEAQLEKSRLLSDRFSAERPKGSFSTLEIQRTEQGDSAMYLCASNTGTAGEKLFFGSGTQLSVL.

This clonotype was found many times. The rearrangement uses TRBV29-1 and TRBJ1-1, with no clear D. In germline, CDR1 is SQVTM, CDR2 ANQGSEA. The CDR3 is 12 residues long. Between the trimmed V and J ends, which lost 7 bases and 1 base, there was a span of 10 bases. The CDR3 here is CSADEGNTEAFF. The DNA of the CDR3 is TGCAGCGCAGACGAGGGGAACACTGAAGCTTTCTTT.

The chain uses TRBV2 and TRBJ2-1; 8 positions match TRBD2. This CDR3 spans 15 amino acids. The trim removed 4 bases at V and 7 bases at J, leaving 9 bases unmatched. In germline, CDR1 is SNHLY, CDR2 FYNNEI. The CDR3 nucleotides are TGTGCCAGCAGTGTGTCGGCTAGCGGGTCAAATGAGCAGTTCTTC. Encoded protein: CASSVSASGSNEQFF.

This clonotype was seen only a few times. As DNA, the CDR3 is TGTGCCAGCAGTCTCCAAGGGATGTATGGCTACACCTTC. It specifies CASSLQGMYGYTF. The chain has TRBV12-3 or TRBV12-4 and TRBJ1-2, with D hard to call. The CDR3 totals 13 residues. V was pared by 5 bases and J by 5 bases, with 12 bases between.

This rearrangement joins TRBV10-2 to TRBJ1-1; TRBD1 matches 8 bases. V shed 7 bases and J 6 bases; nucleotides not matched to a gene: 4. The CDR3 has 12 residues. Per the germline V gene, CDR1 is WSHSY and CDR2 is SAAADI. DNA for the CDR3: TGCGCCAGCACCTTGACAGGGGCTGAAGCTTTCTTT. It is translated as CASTLTGAEAFF.

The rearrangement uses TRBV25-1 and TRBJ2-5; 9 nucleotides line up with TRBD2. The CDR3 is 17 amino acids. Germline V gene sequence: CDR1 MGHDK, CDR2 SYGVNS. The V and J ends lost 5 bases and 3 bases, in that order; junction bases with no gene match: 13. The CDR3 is CASSLGSPAGGKETQYF. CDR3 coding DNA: TGTGCCAGCAGTTTAGGAAGTCCAGCGGGGGGAAAAGAGACCCAGTACTTC.

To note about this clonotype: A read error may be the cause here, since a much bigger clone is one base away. CDR3 nucleotide sequence: TGTGGCAGTAGTATGAGTATCGGTAACACTGAAGCTTTCTTT. It is translated as CGSSMSIGNTEAFF. V and J are TRBV19 and TRBJ1-1; D is undetermined. CDR3 size: 14 residues. From germline, CDR1 is LNHDA and CDR2 SQIVND (reference sequence).

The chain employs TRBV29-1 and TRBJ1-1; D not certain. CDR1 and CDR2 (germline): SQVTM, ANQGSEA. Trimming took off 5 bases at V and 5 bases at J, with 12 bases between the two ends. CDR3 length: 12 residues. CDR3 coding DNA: TGCAGCGTTCCCACGGATTTTACTGAAGCTTTCTTT. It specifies CSVPTDFTEAFF.

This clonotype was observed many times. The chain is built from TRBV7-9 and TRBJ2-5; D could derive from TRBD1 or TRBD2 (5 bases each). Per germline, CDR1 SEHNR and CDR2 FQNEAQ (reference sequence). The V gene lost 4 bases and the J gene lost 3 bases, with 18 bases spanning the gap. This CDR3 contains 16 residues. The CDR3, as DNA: TGTGCCAGCAGCTCTCACAGGACTCAAGCCAAAGAGACCCAGTACTTC. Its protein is CASSSHRTQAKETQYF.

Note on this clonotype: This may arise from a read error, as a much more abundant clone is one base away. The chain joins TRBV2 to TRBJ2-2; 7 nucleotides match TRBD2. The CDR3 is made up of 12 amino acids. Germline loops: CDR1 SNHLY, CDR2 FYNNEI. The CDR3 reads CASSAESGEPFF. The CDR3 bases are TGTGCCAGCAGTGCGGAGAGCGGGGAGCCGTTTTTT. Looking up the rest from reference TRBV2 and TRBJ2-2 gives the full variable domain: EPEVTQTPSHQVTQMGQEVILRCVPISNHLYFYWYRQILGQKVEFLVSFYNNEISEKSEIFDDQFSVERPDGSNFTLKIRSTKLEDSAMYFCASSAESGEPFFGEGSRLTVL.

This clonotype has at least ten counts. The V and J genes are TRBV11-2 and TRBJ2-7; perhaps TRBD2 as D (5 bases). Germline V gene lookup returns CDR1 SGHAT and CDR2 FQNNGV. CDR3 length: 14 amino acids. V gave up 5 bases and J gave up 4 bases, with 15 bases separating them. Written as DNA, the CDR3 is TGTGCCAGCAGCCTCGGGCCCCCGGGGTACGAGCAGTACTTC. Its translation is CASSLGPPGYEQYF.

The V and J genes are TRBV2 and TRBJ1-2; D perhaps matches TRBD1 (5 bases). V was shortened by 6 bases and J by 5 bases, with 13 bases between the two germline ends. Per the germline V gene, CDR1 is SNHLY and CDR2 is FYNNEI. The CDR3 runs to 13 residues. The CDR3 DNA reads TGTGCCAGCAGACAAGACAGTCCATATGGCTACACCTTC. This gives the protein CASRQDSPYGYTF. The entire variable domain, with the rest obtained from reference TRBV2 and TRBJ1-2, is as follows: EPEVTQTPSHQVTQMGQEVILRCVPISNHLYFYWYRQILGQKVEFLVSFYNNEISEKSEIFDDQFSVERPDGSNFTLKIRSTKLEDSAMYFCASRQDSPYGYTFGSGTRLTVV.

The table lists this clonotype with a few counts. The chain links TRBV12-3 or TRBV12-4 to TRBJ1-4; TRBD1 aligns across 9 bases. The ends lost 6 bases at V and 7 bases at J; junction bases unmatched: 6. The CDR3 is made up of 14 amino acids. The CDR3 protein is CASRRGQGVEKLFF. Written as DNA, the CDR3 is TGTGCCAGCAGGAGGGGACAGGGTGTTGAAAAACTGTTTTTT.

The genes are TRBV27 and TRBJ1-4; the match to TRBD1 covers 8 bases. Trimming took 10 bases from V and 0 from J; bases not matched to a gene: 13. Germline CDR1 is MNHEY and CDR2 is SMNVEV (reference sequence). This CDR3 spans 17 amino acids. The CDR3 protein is CATRDRRSFATNEKLFF. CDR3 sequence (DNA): TGTGCCACTAGGGACAGGAGATCTTTTGCAACTAATGAAAAACTGTTTTTT.

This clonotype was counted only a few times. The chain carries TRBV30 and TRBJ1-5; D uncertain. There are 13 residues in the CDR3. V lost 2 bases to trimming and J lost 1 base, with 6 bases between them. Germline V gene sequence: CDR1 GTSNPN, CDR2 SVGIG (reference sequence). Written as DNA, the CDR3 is TGTGCCTGGAGTCCATCGAGCAATCAGCCCCAGCATTTT. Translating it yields CAWSPSSNQPQHF.

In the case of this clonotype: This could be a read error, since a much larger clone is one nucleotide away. The CDR3 sequence: CGASDQETQYF. For the CDR3, the DNA is TGCGGTGCTAGCGATCAAGAGACCCAGTACTTC. The chain carries TRBV20-1 and TRBJ2-5; TRBD2 is a possible D gene (6 bases). The CDR3 runs 11 residues. From germline, CDR1 is DFQATT and CDR2 SNEGSKA (reference sequence).

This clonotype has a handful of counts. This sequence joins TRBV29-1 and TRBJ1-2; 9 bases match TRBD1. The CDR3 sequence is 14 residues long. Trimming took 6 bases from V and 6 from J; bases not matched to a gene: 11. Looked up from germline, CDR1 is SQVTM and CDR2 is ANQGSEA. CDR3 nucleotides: TGCAGCGTCCCCACCGGGACAGGGACACATGGCTACACCTTC. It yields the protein CSVPTGTGTHGYTF.

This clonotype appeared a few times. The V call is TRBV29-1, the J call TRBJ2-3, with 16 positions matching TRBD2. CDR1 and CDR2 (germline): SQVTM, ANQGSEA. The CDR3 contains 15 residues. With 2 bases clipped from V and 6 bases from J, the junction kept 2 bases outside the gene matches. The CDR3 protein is CSVETGLAGGDTQYF. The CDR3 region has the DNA TGCAGCGTTGAAACGGGACTAGCGGGAGGGGATACGCAGTATTTT.

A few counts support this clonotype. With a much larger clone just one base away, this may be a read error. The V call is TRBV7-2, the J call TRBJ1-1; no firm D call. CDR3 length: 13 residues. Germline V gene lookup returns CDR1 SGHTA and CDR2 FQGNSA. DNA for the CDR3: TGTGCCAGCAGCGCGAGAAGAGACACTAAAGCTTTCTTT. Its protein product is CASSARRDTKAFF.

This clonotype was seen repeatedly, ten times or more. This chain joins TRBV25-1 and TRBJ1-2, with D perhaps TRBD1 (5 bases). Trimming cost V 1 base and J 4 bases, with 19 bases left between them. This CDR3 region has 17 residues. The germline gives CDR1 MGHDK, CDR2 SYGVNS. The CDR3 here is CASSEWDPGTEGYGYTF. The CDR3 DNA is TGTGCCAGCAGTGAATGGGACCCTGGGACGGAGGGCTATGGCTACACCTTC.

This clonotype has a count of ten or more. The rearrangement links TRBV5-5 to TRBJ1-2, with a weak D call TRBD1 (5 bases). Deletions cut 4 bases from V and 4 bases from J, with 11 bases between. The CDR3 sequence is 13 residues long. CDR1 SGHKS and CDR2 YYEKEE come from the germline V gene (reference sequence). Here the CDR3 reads CASSPGHGYGYTF. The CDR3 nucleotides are TGTGCCAGCAGCCCAGGACACGGCTATGGCTACACCTTC.

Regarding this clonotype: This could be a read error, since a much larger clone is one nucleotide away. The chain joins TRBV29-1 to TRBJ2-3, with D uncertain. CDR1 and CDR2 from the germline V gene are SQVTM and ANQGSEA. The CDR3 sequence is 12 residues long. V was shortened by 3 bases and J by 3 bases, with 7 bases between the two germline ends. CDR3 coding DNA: TGCAGCGTTGATATGGGGACAGATACGCAGTATTTT. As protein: CSVDMGTDTQYF.

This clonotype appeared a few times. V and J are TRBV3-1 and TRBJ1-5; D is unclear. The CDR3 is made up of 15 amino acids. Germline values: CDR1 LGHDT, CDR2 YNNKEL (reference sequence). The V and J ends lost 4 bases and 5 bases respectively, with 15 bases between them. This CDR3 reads CASSPSLRLDQPQHF. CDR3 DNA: TGTGCCAGCAGCCCTTCCCTACGACTTGATCAGCCCCAGCATTTT.

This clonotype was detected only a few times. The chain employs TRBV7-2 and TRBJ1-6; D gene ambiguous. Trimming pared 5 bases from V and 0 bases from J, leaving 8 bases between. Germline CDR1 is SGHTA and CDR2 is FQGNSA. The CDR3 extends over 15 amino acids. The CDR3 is CASSPTNSYNSPLHF. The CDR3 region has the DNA TGTGCCAGCAGCCCTACAAACTCCTATAATTCACCCCTCCACTTT. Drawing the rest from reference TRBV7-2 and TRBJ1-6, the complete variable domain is GAGVSQSPSNKVTEKGKDVELRCDPISGHTALYWYRQSLGQGLEFLIYFQGNSAPDKSGLPSDRFSAERTGGSVSTLTIQRTQQEDSAVYLCASSPTNSYNSPLHFGNGTRLTVT.